This entry concerns a single T cell receptor (beta chain). This sample is part of a study of blood T cell repertoires in COVID-19. Study context: Acute and convalescent COVID-19 specimens originated in the United States, Italy and Spain.

This CDR3 is built from 13 residues. Germline CDR1 KGHSH, CDR2 LQKENI. The V end was cut by 2 bases, the J end by 8 bases, with 12 bases between. The data were produced by immunoSEQ multiplex PCR, yet TCRdb's version contains in-frame clones alone and is incomplete. Of some 200,000 clones listed, around 80% are singletons. Source material: peripheral blood. This TCR derives from a woman in her sixties or seventies who had recovered from COVID-19. This rearrangement joins TRBV18 to TRBJ1-2; no firm D call. The CDR3 region is CASSPEVSEGYTF. DNA of the CDR3: TGTGCCAGCTCACCAGAAGTGAGTGAGGGCTACACCTTC.